The sequence of this T cell receptor (beta chain) was determined in a study of blood T cell repertoires in COVID-19. Study at large: The study drew acute and convalescent COVID-19 samples from the United States, Italy and Spain. T cells, B-cell-depleted T cells, or PBMCs supplied cDNA or gDNA.

The CDR3 is made up of 15 amino acids. Trimming took off 1 base at V and 4 bases at J, with 12 bases between the two ends. In germline, CDR1 is SGHRS, CDR2 YFSETQ. Study processing details: Amplifying reference gene primers gave estimates of nucleated cell counts. The assay was immunoSEQ multiplex PCR, and TCRdb's table has in-frame clones only and misses some. V, J and clone size were drawn from that table, and D and trimming were deduced from the DNA. The sample contains around 80,000 clones, 80% to 95% of which appear only once. J is TRBJ1-5 and V is TRBV5-1, with D perhaps matching TRBD1 (6 bases). What was sequenced was peripheral blood. The sequence was obtained from an elderly woman with acute or convalescent COVID-19. This chain's CDR3 is CASSLSGVRNQPQHF. The CDR3 DNA reads as TGCGCCAGCAGCTTGTCAGGGGTACGTAATCAGCCCCAGCATTTT.